This passage covers 31 T cell receptor beta chains from one sample sequenced in a study of cytomegalovirus exposure and HLA in healthy donors (dated by TCRdb to about 2017). The library relied on the immunoSEQ multiplex PCR assay. The multiplex PCR relied on a mix of 60 forward primers for TCR Vbeta segments and 13 reverse primers for TCR Jbeta segments. Sourced from immuneACCESS, this table was stored by TCRdb with only in-frame sequences that have V and J called. A share of the clones is absent; for the studies checked, an unresolved V gene accounts for under half, and the remainder has no known explanation. For this sample the table gives 150,000 to 200,000 clones, of which about three quarters were detected only once. Roughly 3% of the sample is in the top ten clones. The sample consisted of PBMCs. The receptor set was obtained from a woman in her 50s in good health and CMV-seropositive.

V gene TRBV18 combines with J gene TRBJ2-7; 8 bases are shared with TRBD1. The germline gives CDR1 KGHSH, CDR2 LQKENI. CDR3 size: 15 residues. Trimming at V came to 2 bases and at J to 5 bases, leaving 8 bases not matched to a gene. The CDR3 protein is CASSPEAGGRHEQYF. In nucleotides, the CDR3 is TGTGCCAGCTCACCAGAGGCAGGGGGCAGGCACGAGCAGTACTTC. Filled out from reference TRBV18 and TRBJ2-7, the complete variable domain reads NAGVMQNPRHLVRRRGQEARLRCSPMKGHSHVYWYRQLPEEGLKFMVYLQKENIIDESGMPKERFSAEFPKEGPSILRIQQVVRGDSAAYFCASSPEAGGRHEQYFGPGTRLTVT.

The gene calls are TRBV27 and TRBJ1-1, with D possibly matching TRBD1 (5 bases). Germline lookup yields CDR1 MNHEY and CDR2 SMNVEV (reference sequence). This CDR3 spans 15 amino acids. V was shortened by 0 bases and J by 1 base, with 9 bases between the two germline ends. Written as DNA, the CDR3 is TGTGCCAGCAGTTTATCTGGTACAGGGAACACTGAAGCTTTCTTT. Encoded protein: CASSLSGTGNTEAFF.

The table lists this clone with a count of one. The chain is built from TRBV18 and TRBJ1-1, with TRBD1 identical over 8 bases. Germline V CDR1 and CDR2: KGHSH, LQKENI. The CDR3 has 17 residues. Germline trimming cut 5 bases from V and 6 bases from J; bases unmatched to any gene: 17. The CDR3 here is CASSGGQAELLFSEAFF. In nucleotides, the CDR3 is TGTGCCAGCTCAGGGGGACAGGCGGAACTCCTATTTTCTGAAGCTTTCTTT.

The chain combines TRBV9 with TRBJ1-4; 9 bases agree with TRBD1. V dropped 4 bases and J dropped 8; count of bases not matched to a gene: 9. CDR3 length: 15 residues. CDR1 and CDR2 (germline): SGDLS, YYNGEE. CDR3 loop: CASSQTGTGKEKLFF. The CDR3 region has the DNA TGTGCCAGCAGCCAAACAGGGACAGGGAAGGAAAAACTGTTTTTT.

The rearrangement links TRBV6-5 to TRBJ2-7; 7 nucleotides line up with TRBD1. CDR3 length: 15 residues. Trimming removed 2 bases from V and 3 bases from J; junction bases left unmatched: 7. Germline-derived CDR1 and CDR2 are MNHEY and SVGAGI. CDR3 bases: TGTGCCAGCAGTTACCCGCGACAGGGCTTCTACGAGCAGTACTTC. The encoded protein is CASSYPRQGFYEQYF.

The chain couples TRBV2 to TRBJ2-1; 9 nucleotides match TRBD2. The V gene end was trimmed by 4 bases and the J gene end by 3 bases; junction bases not matched to a gene: 7. The CDR3 totals 16 residues. Looked up from germline, CDR1 is SNHLY and CDR2 is FYNNEI. The chain's CDR3 is CASSVRREGIYNEQFF. In nucleotides, the CDR3 is TGTGCCAGCAGTGTCCGGCGGGAGGGCATCTACAATGAGCAGTTCTTC.

The chain combines TRBV9 with TRBJ2-5; D remains ambiguous. Deletions cut 0 bases from V and 5 bases from J, with 14 bases between. Germline V gene data show CDR1 as SGDLS and CDR2 as YYNGEE. CDR3 length: 15 amino acids. The CDR3 nucleotides are TGTGCCAGCAGCGTAGCAGGCGTATCCAGTGAGACCCAGTACTTC. Translation: CASSVAGVSSETQYF.

This rearrangement joins TRBV30 to TRBJ2-1; no clear D gene. This CDR3 spans 15 amino acids. Trimming removed 0 bases from V and 0 bases from J, with 9 bases in between. The germline V gene encodes CDR1 GTSNPN and CDR2 SVGIG (reference sequence). Here the CDR3 reads CAWSVPERSYNEQFF. The DNA of the CDR3 is TGTGCCTGGAGTGTACCGGAGCGCTCCTACAATGAGCAGTTCTTC.

The gene calls are TRBV2 and TRBJ2-7, with 9 positions matching TRBD2. J lost 9 bases, V lost 2 bases, and 8 bases had no gene match. Germline V gene lookup returns CDR1 SNHLY and CDR2 FYNNEI. The CDR3 runs 14 residues. The CDR3 is CASSESSGRRGQYF. The CDR3 nucleotides read TGTGCCAGCAGTGAAAGTAGCGGGAGAAGGGGGCAGTACTTC. Drawing the rest from reference TRBV2 and TRBJ2-7, the complete variable domain is EPEVTQTPSHQVTQMGQEVILRCVPISNHLYFYWYRQILGQKVEFLVSFYNNEISEKSEIFDDQFSVERPDGSNFTLKIRSTKLEDSAMYFCASSESSGRRGQYFGPGTRLTVT.

The J gene is TRBJ1-2, the V gene TRBV4-1, with D possibly TRBD1 on 6 matching bases. The CDR3 has 17 residues. The germline V gene has CDR1 MGHRA and CDR2 YSYEKL. Trimming shortened V by 0 bases and J by 5 bases, and 19 bases separated the two germline ends. The CDR3 DNA follows: TGCGCCAGCAGCCAAGATTATGGCGGGGGGGCCCAGTATGGCTACACCTTC. Translation: CASSQDYGGGAQYGYTF.

This clone turned up a few times. The chain joins TRBV7-2 to TRBJ2-2; 10 bases map to TRBD1. J gave up 7 bases and V 5 bases, and 10 bases lay outside the gene matches. This CDR3 region has 16 residues. From germline, CDR1 is SGHTA and CDR2 FQGNSA. The CDR3 is CASSRQGARFGGELFF. Written as DNA, the CDR3 is TGTGCCAGCAGCAGACAGGGGGCGCGTTTTGGCGGGGAGCTGTTTTTT.

The rearrangement joins TRBV5-1 to TRBJ1-1, with D possibly TRBD1 on 5 matching bases. This CDR3 contains 14 residues. The V end was cut by 2 bases, the J end by 5 bases, with 13 bases between. Germline assignment: CDR1 SGHRS and CDR2 YFSETQ. CDR3 residues: CASSFQGGRTEAFF. CDR3 nucleotide sequence: TGCGCCAGCAGCTTTCAGGGTGGAAGAACTGAAGCTTTCTTT.

The rearrangement links TRBV5-6 to TRBJ2-7; 8 nucleotides line up with TRBD2. The length of the CDR3 is 15 residues. V dropped 3 bases and J dropped 2; count of bases not matched to a gene: 7. Per the germline V gene, CDR1 is SGHDT and CDR2 is YYEEEE. The CDR3 region is CASSSRTAGAYEQYF. The CDR3 nucleotides read TGTGCCAGCAGCTCGCGGACAGCGGGGGCCTACGAGCAGTACTTC.

J is TRBJ1-2 and V is TRBV9; 9 bases map to TRBD1. The V gene end was trimmed by 2 bases and the J gene end by 3 bases; junction bases not matched to a gene: 11. Germline V gene lookup returns CDR1 SGDLS and CDR2 YYNGEE. The CDR3 loop spans 17 amino acids. CDR3 DNA sequence: TGTGCCAGCAGCGTCTCCCCAAGGGGGGACAGGGACTATGGCTACACCTTC. Protein sequence: CASSVSPRGDRDYGYTF.

This clone has more than one count but fewer than ten. The chain has TRBV4-3 and TRBJ2-1; 12 nucleotides line up with TRBD2. Germline loops: CDR1 LGHNA, CDR2 YSLEER. This CDR3 region has 16 residues. V lost 0 bases to trimming and J lost 10 bases; unmatched junction nucleotides: 7. The CDR3 reads CASSQDSLAGGGEQFF. CDR3 nucleotides: TGCGCCAGCAGCCAAGATTCGCTAGCGGGAGGGGGCGAGCAGTTCTTC.

The chain is built from TRBV4-2 and TRBJ2-1; maybe TRBD2 (5 bases). Germline loops: CDR1 LGHNA, CDR2 YNFKEQ. CDR3 length: 15 residues. Trimming removed 0 bases from V and 7 bases from J, with 13 bases in between. The CDR3 region is CASSQDQLGGNEQFF. CDR3 coding DNA: TGTGCCAGCAGCCAAGATCAATTAGGCGGGAATGAGCAGTTCTTC.

V and J are TRBV7-8 and TRBJ2-2, with TRBD2 identical over 9 bases. The CDR3 sequence is 18 residues long. The ends lost 6 bases at V and 2 bases at J; junction bases unmatched: 13. The V gene's germline CDR1 is SGHVS and CDR2 FQNEAQ. The CDR3 loop is CASRSIGGLAGNTGELFF. The CDR3, as DNA: TGTGCCAGCAGATCAATTGGGGGGCTAGCGGGAAACACCGGGGAGCTGTTTTTT.

The chain couples TRBV29-1 to TRBJ1-1, with D tentatively TRBD1 (5 bases). V lost 4 bases and J 3 bases, leaving 9 bases between the germline ends. This CDR3 spans 12 amino acids. Germline assignment: CDR1 SQVTM and CDR2 ANQGSEA. CDR3 DNA sequence: TGCAGCGTTGGTGCGGGGGACACTGAAGCTTTCTTT. It encodes CSVGAGDTEAFF.

The chain links TRBV7-8 to TRBJ2-2; 8 positions match TRBD2. J lost 3 bases, V lost 5 bases, and 5 bases had no gene match. Germline V gives CDR1 SGHVS, CDR2 FQNEAQ. The CDR3 contains 15 residues. CDR3: CASSRTLADTGELFF. CDR3 sequence (DNA): TGTGCCAGCAGCCGCACACTAGCGGACACCGGGGAGCTGTTTTTT.

V and J are TRBV5-1 and TRBJ1-2, with D perhaps matching TRBD1 (6 bases). The germline V gene encodes CDR1 SGHRS and CDR2 YFSETQ. The germline V and J ends were trimmed by 0 bases and 4 bases, with 16 bases remaining between them. This CDR3 has 16 residues. CDR3 coding DNA: TGCGCCAGCAGCTTGGGGCTTGACAGGACCAGCTATGGCTACACCTTC. Its protein is CASSLGLDRTSYGYTF.

The gene calls are TRBV7-9 and TRBJ2-5, with 12 positions matching TRBD2. Germline assignment: CDR1 SEHNR and CDR2 FQNEAQ (reference sequence). The CDR3 loop spans 14 amino acids. V was pared by 4 bases and J by 4 bases, with 1 base of the junction left unmatched. The CDR3 DNA follows: TGTGCCAGCAGCTGGGGACTAGCGGGAGAGACCCAGTACTTC. It yields the protein CASSWGLAGETQYF.

The CDR3 DNA reads as TGTGCCAGCAGGCCGGGACTAGCTGATCACAATGAGCAGTTCTTC. Translation: CASRPGLADHNEQFF. The chain joins TRBV7-2 to TRBJ2-1; 9 bases agree with TRBD2. Germline assignment: CDR1 SGHTA and CDR2 FQGNSA. V dropped 6 bases and J dropped 5; count of bases not matched to a gene: 8. This CDR3 is 15 amino acids long. Complete variable domain (other parts from reference TRBV7-2 and TRBJ2-1): GAGVSQSPSNKVTEKGKDVELRCDPISGHTALYWYRQSLGQGLEFLIYFQGNSAPDKSGLPSDRFSAERTGGSVSTLTIQRTQQEDSAVYLCASRPGLADHNEQFFGPGTRLTVL.

The chain joins TRBV7-2 to TRBJ2-1; D gene unclear. Trimming took 5 bases from V and 9 from J, leaving 14 bases between them. Germline V gene sequence: CDR1 SGHTA, CDR2 FQGNSA. The CDR3 length is 13 residues. CDR3 bases: TGTGCCAGCAGCCCTGTGGAGTGGGTTGAGCAGTTCTTC. Translating it yields CASSPVEWVEQFF.

This clone was seen only once. J is TRBJ2-7 and V is TRBV9, with 9 bases identical to TRBD1. The CDR3 contains 13 residues. Germline loops: CDR1 SGDLS, CDR2 YYNGEE. Trimming removed 7 bases from V and 5 bases from J; junction bases left unmatched: 7. CDR3 sequence (DNA): TGTGCCAGCCCGGGACAGGGTGGGGACGAGCAGTACTTC. Translated: CASPGQGGDEQYF.

V usage is TRBV27 and J usage is TRBJ2-5; weak D call: TRBD1 (5 bases). CDR1 and CDR2 from the germline V gene are MNHEY and SMNVEV (reference sequence). V lost 3 bases to trimming and J lost 5 bases, with 10 bases between them. CDR3 length: 13 amino acids. CDR3 bases: TGTGCCAGCAGTTTCATAGGGGTGGAGACCCAGTACTTC. Translating it yields CASSFIGVETQYF.

This clone occurred once. The chain couples TRBV6-5 to TRBJ1-2; the match to TRBD1 covers 7 bases. Germline CDR1 reads MNHEY; CDR2 reads SVGAGI. J gave up 2 bases and V 5 bases, and 2 bases lay outside the gene matches. The CDR3 spans 13 residues. CDR3 in amino acids: CASSIQGNYGYTF. The CDR3 region has the DNA TGTGCCAGCAGTATACAGGGGAACTATGGCTACACCTTC.

This rearrangement joins TRBV10-3 to TRBJ1-1, with D possibly TRBD1 on 5 matching bases. CDR1 ENHRY and CDR2 SYGVKD come from the germline V gene. Trimming removed 6 bases from V and 4 bases from J, with 12 bases in between. The CDR3 loop spans 13 amino acids. The CDR3 region is CAISFDRVTEAFF. In DNA form, the CDR3 reads TGTGCCATCAGCTTCGACAGAGTCACTGAAGCTTTCTTT.

J is TRBJ2-2 and V is TRBV19, with a possible D match to TRBD2 (6 bases). Germline loops: CDR1 LNHDA, CDR2 SQIVND (reference sequence). The CDR3 consists of 15 residues. V was cut by 5 bases and J by 4 bases, with 14 bases left in between. The CDR3, as DNA: TGTGCCAGTAGTCGAAGGGGCGGGATCACCGGGGAGCTGTTTTTT. This gives the protein CASSRRGGITGELFF.

The J gene is TRBJ2-1, the V gene TRBV18; TRBD1 matches at 9 bases. The V segment lost 2 bases and the J segment 8 bases; nucleotides outside the gene matches: 4. The length of the CDR3 is 14 residues. Germline CDR1 KGHSH, CDR2 LQKENI. In DNA form, the CDR3 reads TGTGCCAGCTCACCAGGGACAGGGAACGATGAGCAGTTCTTC. This sequence encodes CASSPGTGNDEQFF. Variable domain in full (rest from reference TRBV18 and TRBJ2-1): NAGVMQNPRHLVRRRGQEARLRCSPMKGHSHVYWYRQLPEEGLKFMVYLQKENIIDESGMPKERFSAEFPKEGPSILRIQQVVRGDSAAYFCASSPGTGNDEQFFGPGTRLTVL.

The chain couples TRBV9 to TRBJ2-1; 16 bases match TRBD2. CDR1 is SGDLS and CDR2 is YYNGEE in the germline V gene. This CDR3 spans 15 amino acids. V gave up 2 bases and J gave up 10 bases; unmatched junction bases: 3. Written as DNA, the CDR3 is TGTGCCAGCAGCGTCGGGACTAGCGGGGGGGTGGAGCAGTTCTTC. Its translation is CASSVGTSGGVEQFF.

V and J are TRBV18 and TRBJ2-5; D gene ambiguous. Trimming cost V 2 bases and J 2 bases, with 6 bases left between them. The CDR3 contains 13 residues. Germline CDR1 KGHSH, CDR2 LQKENI. CDR3 nucleotides: TGTGCCAGCTCACCAATAGCACAAGAGACCCAGTACTTC. Its protein is CASSPIAQETQYF.